This T cell receptor (beta chain) was retrieved from a study of human T cells and chemical hapten exposure (dated by TCRdb to the early 2020s). Broadly, across the study: For sensitization, 2% DPC in acetone was applied to an approximately 2 cm by approximately 2 cm area of upper inner arm skin. Some 29 alopecia patients gave blood for TCR sequencing at one to four time points (pre-sensitization, 2, 6 and 24 weeks). Alopecia areata with under or over 50% scalp involvement, alopecia totalis and alopecia universalis were represented in the patient cohort, which was mostly female. The study tracked peripheral blood TCR repertoire changes in vivo during primary and secondary sensitization to the hapten diphenylcyclopropenone (DPC) in alopecia patients. Patch testing was performed on the upper back with Finn chambers containing 0.01% DPC, and the patch tests were scored after 6 days according to International Contact Dermatitis Research Group standards. Blood samples were taken from patients before sensitization (week 0) and then at 2, 6 and about 24 weeks after DPC sensitization. The libraries were sequenced as a pool, and the TCR yield per sample differed mostly because of small variations in library volumes within the pool. Patients additionally received weekly therapeutic DPC doses to the scalp throughout the roughly 25-week study period.

The method was RACE. Data came from a NextSeq 500. Library preparation attached unique molecular identifiers to individual cDNA molecules for quantitative, reproducible TCR counting. For every blood RNA sample, sequencing covered both the TCR alpha and TCR beta chains. The paper's data handling went like this. A median of around 96,000 TCRs per sample was observed, with a range of about 20,000 to 700,000. The Decombinator software suite was used to annotate the V, J and CDR3 of the TCR reads. For PS versus PT1 abundance plots, all samples were subsampled to the same number of TCRs (28,000). Expanded TCRs were defined as absent before sensitization and observed at least eight times at the 2-week time point. The public reads were quality trimmed at Q25 with fastp and then assembled into clones with MiXCR by TCRdb, keeping productive beta chains. All rows with the same CDR3 protein become a single entry with the most common DNA and genes. TCRdb, not the authors, supplied the V and J calls. The sample table shows 150,000 to 200,000 distinct CDR3 sequences, and 14% are seen once. The biggest ten clones account for 1.5% to 2% of the sample.

The germline ends are 14 bases apart after V is trimmed by 5 bases and J by 6 bases. The germline V gene (reference sequence) gives CDR1 as LNHDA and CDR2 as SQIVND. Reading from cysteine to phenylalanine, the CDR3 counts 14 amino acids. Left in the record is the CDR3 DNA by itself, 42 bases read in frame from the first base. The sample holds a few counts of this clonotype. The target of this receptor is not known. No clone much larger than this one lies a single base away; base qualities are absent. The sample's time point label, decoded: patch test 1, 2 weeks after DPC sensitization. The label giving this sample's treatment or condition can be read as: therapeutic diphenylcyclopropenone sensitization with weekly scalp DPC. At every patch-test visit, the blood draw took place before the patch test was put on. Patients were eligible if aged 18 to 70, diagnosed with alopecia and judged suitable for DPC therapy, and pregnant patients were excluded. Total RNA was extracted from unfractionated whole blood that had been collected in Tempus Blood RNA tubes.

What the study reported, not specific to this receptor: Alopecia, a presumed autoimmune disease, was present in all patients, so the immune response of the patients might differ from that of healthy individuals. A positive correlation was found between the number of PT1 expanded TCRs and patch test score, with significance reached at thresholds 8, 16 and 32 but not 4. Compared with pre-sensitization or healthy control sets, expanded TCRs formed significantly more large CDR3 similarity clusters, which is consistent with antigen-driven responses. After repeated subsampling, the strength of the expansion versus patch-test correlation and the threshold at which it became significant changed. DPC sensitization did not change how many TCRs were above 1 in 1000 frequency, and no evidence was found of alterations in global repertoire structure.

The origin of this receptor is a woman in her 30s with alopecia areata. Some clones in this sample may be carry-over from other donors' samples. The rearrangement joined TRBV19 to TRBJ1-5; no confident D gene assignment can be made. Sequences were derived from whole blood, sampled in connection with sensitization to the hapten diphenylcyclopropenone (DPC). Here is the DNA: TGTGCCAGTAGTTGGACCGGGCTACGTCAGCCCCAGCATTTT. Translated, it reads CASSWTGLRQPQHF.